One and the same sample provided the 23 T cell receptor beta chains below, sequenced in a study of blood T cell repertoires in COVID-19. TCRdb's copy holds only in-frame clones and misses some; the assay was immunoSEQ multiplex PCR. The profile shows 540,000 or so clones, around nine tenths of them singletons. What was sequenced was peripheral blood. These receptors all come from a woman in her forties or fifties with COVID-19, enrolled during active disease.

This clone has just one count. The CDR3 DNA reads as TGCAGTGCCAGTTTCCTCTCCTACAATGAGCAGTTCTTC. Protein product: CSASFLSYNEQFF. V gene TRBV20-1 combines with J gene TRBJ2-1, with unresolved D. The CDR3 is 13 amino acids. The germline V gene encodes CDR1 DFQATT and CDR2 SNEGSKA (reference sequence). V lost 6 bases and J 0 bases, leaving 9 bases between the germline ends.

The V call is TRBV6-5, the J call TRBJ1-2; the D gene is possibly TRBD1 (5 bases). V was pared by 3 bases and J by 7 bases, with 18 bases between. The CDR3 sequence is 15 residues long. CDR1 is MNHEY, CDR2 SVGAGI, per germline. CDR3 in amino acids: CASSYKQVFFGGYTF. CDR3 coding DNA: TGTGCCAGCAGTTATAAACAGGTCTTTTTTGGTGGCTACACCTTC.

This sequence joins TRBV6-5 and TRBJ2-7; the D gene is possibly TRBD1 (5 bases). The V gene's germline CDR1 is MNHEY and CDR2 SVGAGI. The CDR3 loop spans 16 amino acids. Between the trimmed V and J ends, which lost 0 bases and 1 base, there was a span of 13 bases. CDR3 bases: TGTGCCAGCAGTTACTCGGGTAGGACATCTTCCTACGAGCAGTACTTC. Its protein is CASSYSGRTSSYEQYF.

This sequence joins TRBV7-2 and TRBJ1-2; TRBD1 might be the D (6 bases). The ends were cut back, 5 bases at V and 4 bases at J, with 14 bases in the middle. Germline V CDR1 and CDR2: SGHTA, FQGNSA. The CDR3 contains 14 residues. The CDR3 DNA follows: TGTGCCAGCAGCCACCCGGGCAGGGGCTATGGCTACACCTTC. It encodes CASSHPGRGYGYTF.

The chain joins TRBV5-1 to TRBJ1-2; possibly TRBD1 for D (6 bases). The CDR3 is made up of 17 amino acids. Germline V lookup: CDR1 SGHRS, CDR2 YFSETQ. Trimming stripped 4 bases from V and 7 bases from J, with 26 bases between. The CDR3 coding sequence is TGCGCCAGCAGCAATATTGTTCTCGGTGCAGGGGCGCGTGGCTACACCTTC. Translation gives CASSNIVLGAGARGYTF.

The gene calls are TRBV20-1 and TRBJ2-5, with 9 nucleotides matching TRBD2. The CDR3 runs 15 residues. With 3 bases clipped from V and 4 bases from J, the junction kept 9 bases outside the gene matches. Germline CDR1 is DFQATT and CDR2 is SNEGSKA (reference sequence). The CDR3 nucleotides read TGCAGTGCTAGTCTAGCGGGGCGGCTCGCAGAGACCCAGTACTTC. Protein: CSASLAGRLAETQYF.

The chain carries TRBV5-1 and TRBJ2-7; D remains unclear. The CDR3 totals 15 residues. CDR1 and CDR2 (germline): SGHRS, YFSETQ. V shed 5 bases and J shed 1 base, with 16 bases lying between them. The CDR3 spells CASSPDTPRSYEQYF. The CDR3 DNA sequence: TGCGCCAGCAGTCCTGACACGCCAAGGTCCTACGAGCAGTACTTC.

The CDR3 spells CASSADYYGYTF. DNA of the CDR3: TGTGCCAGCTCGGCTGACTACTATGGCTACACCTTC. The chain joins TRBV9 to TRBJ1-2; D is undetermined. Germline V gene sequence: CDR1 SGDLS, CDR2 YYNGEE. Trimming took 7 bases from V and 3 from J, leaving 10 bases between them. The CDR3 runs to 12 residues.

The chain uses TRBV6-5 and TRBJ2-7, with a possible D match to TRBD2 (5 bases). Germline V gene sequence: CDR1 MNHEY, CDR2 SVGAGI. Deletions cut 5 bases from V and 6 bases from J, with 11 bases between. This CDR3 spans 12 amino acids. The CDR3 spells CASSRTRGEQYF. The CDR3 bases are TGTGCCAGCAGTAGGACTCGGGGCGAGCAGTACTTC.

The CDR3 nucleotides are TGTGCCACTTCAAACAGGGCCAGCTCTGGAAACACCATATATTTT. This translates into CATSNRASSGNTIYF. The genes are TRBV19 and TRBJ1-3, with D possibly being TRBD1 (6 bases). CDR1 and CDR2 (germline): LNHDA, SQIVND (reference sequence). The CDR3 is 15 residues long. V lost 10 bases and J 0 bases, leaving 16 bases between the germline ends.

The rearrangement links TRBV27 to TRBJ2-2, with 9 bases fitting TRBD1. Trimming at V came to 5 bases and at J to 3 bases, leaving 13 bases not matched to a gene. This CDR3 is 18 amino acids long. Germline V lookup: CDR1 MNHEY, CDR2 SMNVEV (reference sequence). CDR3 region: CASSARTPGTGYTGELFF. The CDR3 DNA reads as TGTGCCAGCAGTGCGAGGACACCGGGGACAGGGTACACCGGGGAGCTGTTTTTT.

The rearrangement links TRBV7-8 to TRBJ2-7; D possibly corresponds to TRBD2 (5 bases). This CDR3 spans 16 amino acids. The germline V and J ends were trimmed by 8 bases and 0 bases, with 20 bases remaining between them. CDR1 and CDR2 (germline): SGHVS, FQNEAQ. CDR3 DNA: TGTGCCAGCCTCGCAACCGGACTCGGTAACTCCTACGAGCAGTACTTC. This codes for CASLATGLGNSYEQYF. Full variable domain (outside the CDR3, taken from reference TRBV7-8 and TRBJ2-7): GAGVSQSPRYKVAKRGQDVALRCDPISGHVSLFWYQQALGQGPEFLTYFQNEAQLDKSGLPSDRFFAERPEGSVSTLKIQRTQQEDSAVYLCASLATGLGNSYEQYFGPGTRLTVT.

The CDR3 spells CASSDAPRGQYF. CDR3 DNA sequence: TGTGCCAGCAGTGACGCCCCCCGGGGGCAGTACTTC. V is TRBV2 and J is TRBJ2-7; tentative D call: TRBD2 (5 bases). The length of the CDR3 is 12 residues. V shed 3 bases and J shed 9 bases, with 12 bases lying between them. Looked up from germline, CDR1 is SNHLY and CDR2 is FYNNEI.

V is TRBV5-1 and J is TRBJ1-4, with a possible D match to TRBD1 (5 bases). The CDR3 runs 15 residues. Germline V gene data show CDR1 as SGHRS and CDR2 as YFSETQ. Trimming left V 4 bases short and J 4 bases short, with 14 bases between. The CDR3 reads CASSAVGTGNEKLFF. CDR3 in DNA: TGCGCCAGCAGCGCCGTTGGGACTGGTAATGAAAAACTGTTTTTT.

V is TRBV7-9 and J is TRBJ1-2, with D maybe TRBD1 (5 bases). The CDR3 runs 14 residues. The germline gives CDR1 SEHNR, CDR2 FQNEAQ (reference sequence). V shed 1 base and J shed 5 bases, with 11 bases lying between them. The CDR3 loop is CASSLEAGSYGYTF. CDR3 nucleotides: TGTGCCAGCAGCTTAGAGGCAGGGTCATATGGCTACACCTTC.

The chain links TRBV20-1 to TRBJ1-1; D uncertain. Germline CDR1 and CDR2: DFQATT and SNEGSKA (reference sequence). The CDR3 is 10 amino acids. The CDR3 DNA reads as TGCGGAATCCGGGGTGCTGAAGCTTTCTTT. Encoded protein: CGIRGAEAFF.

The rearrangement joins TRBV30 to TRBJ2-2; tentatively, D is TRBD2 (5 bases). From germline, CDR1 is GTSNPN and CDR2 SVGIG (reference sequence). This CDR3 is 13 amino acids long. The V end was cut by 4 bases, the J end by 2 bases, with 8 bases between. The CDR3 reads CAWKRLNTGELFF. CDR3 nucleotides: TGTGCCTGGAAGCGGCTAAACACCGGGGAGCTGTTTTTT.

The chain is built from TRBV2 and TRBJ2-3, with a tentative D call TRBD1 (5 bases). The CDR3 is made up of 15 amino acids. Between the trimmed V and J ends, which lost 0 bases and 1 base, there was a span of 8 bases. Germline loops: CDR1 SNHLY, CDR2 FYNNEI. CDR3 loop: CASSEADKGTDTQYF. The DNA of the CDR3 is TGTGCCAGCAGTGAAGCGGACAAGGGCACAGATACGCAGTATTTT.

The gene calls are TRBV6-5 and TRBJ2-2; D gene ambiguous. The CDR3 loop spans 13 amino acids. Germline V CDR1 and CDR2: MNHEY, SVGAGI. Trimming left V 6 bases short and J 6 bases short, with 11 bases between. This chain's CDR3 is CASRAPDSGELFF. CDR3 sequence (DNA): TGTGCCAGCAGGGCACCCGACTCCGGGGAGCTGTTTTTT.

The chain uses TRBV11-3 and TRBJ1-5, with TRBD1 matching over 10 bases. Germline V gene lookup returns CDR1 SGHNT and CDR2 YENEEA. The V segment lost 1 base and the J segment 2 bases; nucleotides outside the gene matches: 5. The CDR3 has 17 amino acids. Here the CDR3 DNA reads TGTGCCAGCAGCTTAGTTCCCGGACAGGGGGGCAATCAGCCCCAGCATTTT. It codes for CASSLVPGQGGNQPQHF.

The V and J genes are TRBV2 and TRBJ1-4, with D perhaps matching TRBD1 (5 bases). CDR1 SNHLY and CDR2 FYNNEI come from the germline V gene. CDR3 length: 13 residues. V was cut by 1 base and J by 8 bases, with 8 bases left in between. The CDR3 reads CASSEERQEKLFF. The CDR3 DNA is TGTGCCAGCAGTGAAGAGAGACAGGAAAAACTGTTTTTT.

V gene TRBV19 combines with J gene TRBJ1-3; no clear D gene. V was cut by 8 bases and J by 3 bases, with 20 bases left in between. The CDR3 has 16 amino acids. CDR1 and CDR2 (germline): LNHDA, SQIVND (reference sequence). The CDR3: CASRSSILGDGNTIYF. The CDR3 DNA reads TGTGCCAGTCGGAGCAGCATCCTCGGGGATGGAAACACCATATATTTT.

The rearrangement uses TRBV21-1 and TRBJ2-2; TRBD1, the D gene given by the table, was not confirmed from the DNA. TRBV21-1 is labeled a pseudogene. This CDR3 spans 17 amino acids. Here the CDR3 reads CASSKGCQGIYTGELFF. DNA for the CDR3: TGTGCCAGCAGCAAAGGTTGCCAGGGGATCTACACCGGGGAGCTGTTTTTT.